This T cell receptor (beta chain) came from a study of CD8 T cells in Susac syndrome. Reverse transcription of about 0.5 to 1 ug RNA used random hexamers. An immunoSEQ multiplex PCR amplified TCR beta CDR3 over 54 Vbeta and 13 Jbeta. TCRdb called the immunoSEQ multiplex PCR reads again in MiXCR, with one record for every CDR3 protein. The table includes about 190,000 distinct CDR3 sequences, approximately 93% detected once. Controls matched for sex and age were healthy donors. This sequence was found in a human donor in good health. The sequenced sample consisted of CD4+ T cells from PBMCs.

CDR3 amino acids: CASSPIGRNTEAFF. The DNA of the CDR3 is TGTGCCAGCAGTCCTATCGGGCGGAACACTGAAGCTTTCTTT. The chain couples TRBV9 to TRBJ1-1; D ambiguous. The CDR3 runs to 14 residues. CDR1 and CDR2 (germline): SGDLS, YYNGEE. The V end was cut by 5 bases, the J end by 1 base, with 12 bases between.